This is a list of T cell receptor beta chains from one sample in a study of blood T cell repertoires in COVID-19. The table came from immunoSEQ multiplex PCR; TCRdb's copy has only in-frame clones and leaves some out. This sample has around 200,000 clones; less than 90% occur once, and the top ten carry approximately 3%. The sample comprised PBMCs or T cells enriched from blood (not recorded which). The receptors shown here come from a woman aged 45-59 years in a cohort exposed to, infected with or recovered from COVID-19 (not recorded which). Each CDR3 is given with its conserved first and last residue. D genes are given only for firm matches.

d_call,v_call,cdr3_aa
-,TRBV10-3,CAISEPQGNTIYF
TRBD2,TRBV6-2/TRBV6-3,CASSRLGTSGSYEQYF
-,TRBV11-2,CASSFENEQYF
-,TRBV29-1,CSGSQAGLTDTQYF
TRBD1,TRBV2,CASRDRDGGDTEAFF
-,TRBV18,CASSPANRREKLFF
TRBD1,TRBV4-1,CASSQNRGRSSGNTIYF
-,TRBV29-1,CSVEGGTDTQYF
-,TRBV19,CASSSNRVVNQPQHF
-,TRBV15,CATSKPPRYYGYTF
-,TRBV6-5,CASSIPGIYGYTF
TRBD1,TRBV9,CASSTPRQGHTDTQYF
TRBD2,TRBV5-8,CASSSAGDPYNEQFF
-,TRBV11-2,CASSRLGGANYGYTF
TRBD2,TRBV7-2,CASSWSGGGTGELFF
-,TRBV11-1,CASSTRTGLGQPQHF
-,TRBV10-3,CAISDPGHSTDTQYF
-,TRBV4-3,CASSQDWGPPGEKLFF
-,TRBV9,CASSYLSGNTIYF
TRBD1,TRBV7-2,CASNPAGTGGYGYTF
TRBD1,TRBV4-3,CASSPGTGAYEQYF
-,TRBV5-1,CASSPGKGGGTEAFF
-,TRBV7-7,CASSKFRRQNQETQYF
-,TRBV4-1,CASSQDPPGYYEQYF
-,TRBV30,CAWRPGREAFF
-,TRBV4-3,CASSRGGWELFF